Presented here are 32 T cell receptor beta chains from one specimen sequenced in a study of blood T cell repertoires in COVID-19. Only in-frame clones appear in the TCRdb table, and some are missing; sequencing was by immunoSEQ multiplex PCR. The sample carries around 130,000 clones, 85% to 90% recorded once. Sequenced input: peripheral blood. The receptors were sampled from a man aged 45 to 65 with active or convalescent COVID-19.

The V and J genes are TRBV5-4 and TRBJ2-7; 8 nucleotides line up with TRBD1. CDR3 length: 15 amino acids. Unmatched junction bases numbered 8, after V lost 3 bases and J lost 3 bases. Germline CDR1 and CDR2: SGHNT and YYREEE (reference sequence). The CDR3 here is CASSWGGQGNYEQYF. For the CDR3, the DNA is TGTGCCAGCAGCTGGGGAGGACAGGGAAACTACGAGCAGTACTTC.

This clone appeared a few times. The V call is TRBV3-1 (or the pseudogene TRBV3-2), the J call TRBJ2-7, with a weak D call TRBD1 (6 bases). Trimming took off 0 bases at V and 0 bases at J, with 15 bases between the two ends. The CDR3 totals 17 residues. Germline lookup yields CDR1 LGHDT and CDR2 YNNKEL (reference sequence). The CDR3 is CASSQDGRQDLSYEQYF. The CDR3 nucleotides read TGTGCCAGCAGCCAAGATGGGAGACAGGACCTCTCCTACGAGCAGTACTTC.

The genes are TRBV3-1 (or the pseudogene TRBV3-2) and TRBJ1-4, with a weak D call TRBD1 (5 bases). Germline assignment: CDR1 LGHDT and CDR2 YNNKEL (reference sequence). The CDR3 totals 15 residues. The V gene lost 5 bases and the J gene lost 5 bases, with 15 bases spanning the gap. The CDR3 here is CASSSGKGVNEKLFF. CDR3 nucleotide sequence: TGTGCCAGCAGCTCAGGGAAAGGGGTAAATGAAAAACTGTTTTTT.

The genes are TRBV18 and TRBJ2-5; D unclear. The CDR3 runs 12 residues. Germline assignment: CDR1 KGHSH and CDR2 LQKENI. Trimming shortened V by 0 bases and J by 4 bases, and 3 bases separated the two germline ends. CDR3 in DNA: TGTGCCAGCTCACCACCCGGAGAGACCCAGTACTTC. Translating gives CASSPPGETQYF.

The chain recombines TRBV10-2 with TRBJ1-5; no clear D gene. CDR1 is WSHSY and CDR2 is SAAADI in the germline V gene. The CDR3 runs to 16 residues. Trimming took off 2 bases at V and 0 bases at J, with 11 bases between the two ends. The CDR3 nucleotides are TGCGCCAGCAGTGAGGGAGAAGGTTATAGCAATCAGCCCCAGCATTTT. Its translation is CASSEGEGYSNQPQHF.

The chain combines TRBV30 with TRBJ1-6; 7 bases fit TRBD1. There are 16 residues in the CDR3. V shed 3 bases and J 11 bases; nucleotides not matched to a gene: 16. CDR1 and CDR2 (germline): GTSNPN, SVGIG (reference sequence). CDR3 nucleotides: TGTGCCTGGAGGGGGGCTGGACAGGCGGGAATGCCACCCCTCCACTTT. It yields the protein CAWRGAGQAGMPPLHF.

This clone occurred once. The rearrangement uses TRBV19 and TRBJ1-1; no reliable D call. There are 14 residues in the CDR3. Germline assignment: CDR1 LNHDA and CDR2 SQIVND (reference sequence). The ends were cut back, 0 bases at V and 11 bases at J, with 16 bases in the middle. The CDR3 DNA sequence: TGTGCCAGTAGTATAGATCAGAGAAAGGTGGAGGCTTTCTTT. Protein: CASSIDQRKVEAFF.

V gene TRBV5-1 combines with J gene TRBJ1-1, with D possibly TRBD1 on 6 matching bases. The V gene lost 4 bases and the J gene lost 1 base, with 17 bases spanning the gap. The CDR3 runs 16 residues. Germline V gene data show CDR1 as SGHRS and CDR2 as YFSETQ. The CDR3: CASSVGGRSRNTEAFF. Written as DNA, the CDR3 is TGCGCCAGCAGCGTGGGGGGCCGGTCTCGGAACACTGAAGCTTTCTTT.

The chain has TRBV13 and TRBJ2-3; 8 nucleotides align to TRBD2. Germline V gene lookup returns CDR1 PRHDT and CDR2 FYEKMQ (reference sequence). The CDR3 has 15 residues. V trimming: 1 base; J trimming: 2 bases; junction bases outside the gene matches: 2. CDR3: CASSLAGGTTDTQYF. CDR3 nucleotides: TGTGCCAGCAGCTTAGCGGGGGGGACCACAGATACGCAGTATTTT. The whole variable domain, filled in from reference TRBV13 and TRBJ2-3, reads AAGVIQSPRHLIKEKRETATLKCYPIPRHDTVYWYQQGPGQDPQFLISFYEKMQSDKGSIPDRFSAQQFSDYHSELNMSSLELGDSALYFCASSLAGGTTDTQYFGPGTRLTVL.

Written as DNA, the CDR3 is TGTGCCAGCAGTTCGAGGGGGCCGGACTACGAGCAGTACTTC. Residues: CASSSRGPDYEQYF. The V call is TRBV27, the J call TRBJ2-7, with 7 bases aligning to TRBD1. The CDR3 is 14 residues long. Trimming cost V 4 bases and J 3 bases; bases outside gene matches: 6. From germline, CDR1 is MNHEY and CDR2 SMNVEV (reference sequence).

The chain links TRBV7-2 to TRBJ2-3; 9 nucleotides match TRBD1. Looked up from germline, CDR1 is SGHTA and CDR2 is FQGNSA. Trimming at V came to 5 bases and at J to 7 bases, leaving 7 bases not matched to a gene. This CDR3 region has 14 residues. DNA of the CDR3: TGTGCCAGCAGCCCCGGGACAGGGATAAATACGCAGTATTTT. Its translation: CASSPGTGINTQYF.

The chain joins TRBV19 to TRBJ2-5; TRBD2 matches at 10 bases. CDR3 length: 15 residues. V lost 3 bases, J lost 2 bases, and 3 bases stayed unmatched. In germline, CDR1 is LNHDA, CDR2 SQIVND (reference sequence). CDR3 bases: TGTGCCAGTAGTATTCTAGCGGGGGAACAAGAGACCCAGTACTTC. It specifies CASSILAGEQETQYF.

The CDR3 coding sequence is TGTGCCAGCAGCCCCCGGTTCGGGGGGGGCAGCAATCAGCCCCAGCATTTT. Its protein is CASSPRFGGGSNQPQHF. The chain joins TRBV6-2 or TRBV6-3 to TRBJ1-5, with TRBD1 as a possible D gene (6 bases). The length of the CDR3 is 17 residues. CDR1 is MNHEY and CDR2 is SVGEGT in the germline V gene. V lost 6 bases to trimming and J lost 1 base, with 19 bases between them.

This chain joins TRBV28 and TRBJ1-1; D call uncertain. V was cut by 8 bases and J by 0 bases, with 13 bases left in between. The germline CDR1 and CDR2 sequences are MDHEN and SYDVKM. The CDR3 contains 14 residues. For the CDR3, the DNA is TGTGCCAGCGGGTTACGGAGGATGAACACTGAAGCTTTCTTT. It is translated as CASGLRRMNTEAFF. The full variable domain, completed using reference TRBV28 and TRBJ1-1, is DVKVTQSSRYLVKRTGEKVFLECVQDMDHENMFWYRQDPGLGLRLIYFSYDVKMKEKGDIPEGYSVSREKKERFSLILESASTNQTSMYLCASGLRRMNTEAFFGQGTRLTVV.

The CDR3 protein is CASSLWGPEAGELFF. The CDR3 nucleotides read TGCGCCAGCAGCTTGTGGGGGCCGGAGGCCGGGGAGCTGTTTTTT. The V call is TRBV5-1, the J call TRBJ2-2; weak D call: TRBD1 (6 bases). The CDR3 runs to 15 residues. Trimming stripped 1 base from V and 6 bases from J, with 13 bases between. Germline assignment: CDR1 SGHRS and CDR2 YFSETQ.

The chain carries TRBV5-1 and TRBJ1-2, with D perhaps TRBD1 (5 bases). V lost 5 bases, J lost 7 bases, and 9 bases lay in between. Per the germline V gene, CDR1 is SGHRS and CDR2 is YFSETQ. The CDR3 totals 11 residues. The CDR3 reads CASSSGFGYTF. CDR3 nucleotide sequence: TGCGCCAGCAGTTCAGGGTTTGGCTACACCTTC.

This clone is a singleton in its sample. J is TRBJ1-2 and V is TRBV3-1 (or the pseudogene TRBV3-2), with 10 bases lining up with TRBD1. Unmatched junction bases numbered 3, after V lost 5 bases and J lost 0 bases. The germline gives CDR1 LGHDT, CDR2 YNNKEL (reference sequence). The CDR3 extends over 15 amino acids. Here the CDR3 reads CASSYGTGANYGYTF. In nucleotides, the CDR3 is TGTGCCAGCAGCTACGGGACAGGGGCTAACTATGGCTACACCTTC.

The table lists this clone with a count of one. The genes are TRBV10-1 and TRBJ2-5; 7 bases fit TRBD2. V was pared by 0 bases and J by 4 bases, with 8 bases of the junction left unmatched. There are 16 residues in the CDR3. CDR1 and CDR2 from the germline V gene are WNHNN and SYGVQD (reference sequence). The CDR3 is CASSESTPGGRETQYF. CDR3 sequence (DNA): TGCGCCAGCAGTGAGTCGACTCCGGGGGGTCGAGAGACCCAGTACTTC.

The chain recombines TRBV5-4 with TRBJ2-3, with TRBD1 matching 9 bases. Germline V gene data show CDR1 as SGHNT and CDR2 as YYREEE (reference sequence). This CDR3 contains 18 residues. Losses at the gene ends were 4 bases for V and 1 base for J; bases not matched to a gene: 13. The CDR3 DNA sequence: TGTGCCAGCAGCCCCGGGGTATGGACAGGGGCAGGCACAGATACGCAGTATTTT. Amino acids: CASSPGVWTGAGTDTQYF.

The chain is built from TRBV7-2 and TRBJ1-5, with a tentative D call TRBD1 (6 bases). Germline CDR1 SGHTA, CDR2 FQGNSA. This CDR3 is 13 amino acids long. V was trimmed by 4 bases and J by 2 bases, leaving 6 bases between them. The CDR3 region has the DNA TGTGCCAGCAGCTACAGGGGCAATCAGCCCCAGCATTTT. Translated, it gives CASSYRGNQPQHF.

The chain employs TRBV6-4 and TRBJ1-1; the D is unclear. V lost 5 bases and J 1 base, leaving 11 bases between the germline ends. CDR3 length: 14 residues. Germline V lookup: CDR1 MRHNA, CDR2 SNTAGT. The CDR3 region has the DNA TGTGCCAGCAGTACAACCCCCTGGAACACTGAAGCTTTCTTT. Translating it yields CASSTTPWNTEAFF.

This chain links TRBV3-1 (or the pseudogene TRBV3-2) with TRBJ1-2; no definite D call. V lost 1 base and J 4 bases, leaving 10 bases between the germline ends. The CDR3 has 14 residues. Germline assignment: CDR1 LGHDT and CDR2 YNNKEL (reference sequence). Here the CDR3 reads CASSQGEISYGYTF. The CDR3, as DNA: TGTGCCAGCAGCCAAGGGGAGATAAGCTATGGCTACACCTTC.

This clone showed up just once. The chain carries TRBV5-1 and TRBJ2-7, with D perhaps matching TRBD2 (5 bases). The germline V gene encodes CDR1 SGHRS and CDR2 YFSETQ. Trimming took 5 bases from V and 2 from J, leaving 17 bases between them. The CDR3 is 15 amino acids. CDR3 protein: CASSFTGGSTYEQYF. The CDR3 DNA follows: TGCGCCAGCAGTTTCACTGGAGGTTCGACCTACGAGCAGTACTTC.

CDR3 in amino acids: CASSHSSAGETQYF. The CDR3 DNA reads TGTGCCAGCAGCCATTCGTCAGCGGGTGAGACCCAGTACTTC. The chain links TRBV3-1 (or the pseudogene TRBV3-2) to TRBJ2-5; D is perhaps TRBD2 (6 bases). With 3 bases removed from V and 5 bases from J, the gap between germline ends came to 13 bases. CDR1 and CDR2 (germline): LGHDT, YNNKEL (reference sequence). This CDR3 comprises 14 residues.

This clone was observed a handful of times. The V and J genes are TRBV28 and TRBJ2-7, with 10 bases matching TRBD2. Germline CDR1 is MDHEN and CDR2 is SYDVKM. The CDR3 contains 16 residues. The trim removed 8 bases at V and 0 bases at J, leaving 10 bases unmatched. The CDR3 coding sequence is TGTGCCAGCGGAACCCCTAGCGGGGGACTCTCCTACGAGCAGTACTTC. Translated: CASGTPSGGLSYEQYF.

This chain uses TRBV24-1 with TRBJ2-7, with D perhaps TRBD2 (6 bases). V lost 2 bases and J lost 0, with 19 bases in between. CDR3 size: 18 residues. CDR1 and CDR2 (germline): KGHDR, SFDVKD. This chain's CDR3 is CATSDYPRGTASSYEQYF. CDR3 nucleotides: TGTGCCACCAGTGATTACCCCCGGGGGACCGCAAGCTCCTACGAGCAGTACTTC.

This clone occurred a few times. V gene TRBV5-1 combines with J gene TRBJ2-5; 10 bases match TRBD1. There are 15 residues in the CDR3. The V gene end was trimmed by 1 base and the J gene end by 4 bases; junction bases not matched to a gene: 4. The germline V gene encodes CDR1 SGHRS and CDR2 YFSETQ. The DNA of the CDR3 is TGCGCCAGCAGCTTGAAGAGGACAGGGGGAGAGACCCAGTACTTC. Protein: CASSLKRTGGETQYF. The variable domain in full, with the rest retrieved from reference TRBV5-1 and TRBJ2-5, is KAGVTQTPRYLIKTRGQQVTLSCSPISGHRSVSWYQQTPGQGLQFLFEYFSETQRNKGNFPGRFSGRQFSNSRSEMNVSTLELGDSALYLCASSLKRTGGETQYFGPGTRLLVL.

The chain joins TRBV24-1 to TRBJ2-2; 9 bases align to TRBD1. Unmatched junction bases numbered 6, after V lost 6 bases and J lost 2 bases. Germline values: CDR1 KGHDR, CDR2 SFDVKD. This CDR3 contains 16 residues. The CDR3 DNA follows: TGTGCCACCAGTTTAACAGGGGGCGTTAACACCGGGGAGCTGTTTTTT. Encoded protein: CATSLTGGVNTGELFF.

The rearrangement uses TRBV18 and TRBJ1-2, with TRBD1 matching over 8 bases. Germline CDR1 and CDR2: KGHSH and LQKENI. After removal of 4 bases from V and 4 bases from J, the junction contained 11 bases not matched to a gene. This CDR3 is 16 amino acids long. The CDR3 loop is CASSHPQGVEIYGYTF. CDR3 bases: TGTGCCAGCTCACATCCACAGGGGGTTGAGATCTATGGCTACACCTTC.

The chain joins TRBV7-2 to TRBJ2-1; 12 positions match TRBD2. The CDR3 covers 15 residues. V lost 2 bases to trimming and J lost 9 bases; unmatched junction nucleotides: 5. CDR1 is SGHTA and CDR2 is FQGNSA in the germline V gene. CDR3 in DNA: TGTGCCAGCAGCTTAACTAGCGGGGGGAGAGGTGAGCAGTTCTTC. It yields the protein CASSLTSGGRGEQFF.

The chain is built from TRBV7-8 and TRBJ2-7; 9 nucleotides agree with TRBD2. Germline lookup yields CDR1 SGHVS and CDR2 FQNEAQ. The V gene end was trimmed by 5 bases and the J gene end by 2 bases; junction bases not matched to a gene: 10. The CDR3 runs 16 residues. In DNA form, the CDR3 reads TGTGCCAGCAGCCCCACAGGACTAGCGAGCACCTACGAGCAGTACTTC. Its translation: CASSPTGLASTYEQYF.

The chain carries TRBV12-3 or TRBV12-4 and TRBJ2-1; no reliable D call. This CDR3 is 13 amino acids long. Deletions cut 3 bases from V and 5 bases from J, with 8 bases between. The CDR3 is CASSFYRNNEQFF. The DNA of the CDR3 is TGTGCCAGCAGTTTTTACAGAAACAATGAGCAGTTCTTC.